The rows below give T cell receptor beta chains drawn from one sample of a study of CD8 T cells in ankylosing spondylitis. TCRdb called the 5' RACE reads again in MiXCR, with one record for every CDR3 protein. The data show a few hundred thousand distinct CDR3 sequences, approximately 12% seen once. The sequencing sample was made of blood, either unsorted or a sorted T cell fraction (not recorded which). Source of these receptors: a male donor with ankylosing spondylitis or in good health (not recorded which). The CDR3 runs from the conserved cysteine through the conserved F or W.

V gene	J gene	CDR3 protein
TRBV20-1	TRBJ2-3	CSAMVLLGRSLYF
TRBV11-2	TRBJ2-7	CASSWQSRYYEQYF
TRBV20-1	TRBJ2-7	CSVDGGASYEQYF
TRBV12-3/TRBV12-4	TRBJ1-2	CASKQGDGYGYTF
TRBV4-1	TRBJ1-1	CASSQDLVRGLYTEAFF
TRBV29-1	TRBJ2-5	CSVEGRGDQETQYF
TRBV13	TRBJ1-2	CASSSEDRGLGYGYTF
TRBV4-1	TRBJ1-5	CASSQGHTRFPNQPQHF
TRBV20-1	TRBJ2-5	CSGQRQETQYF
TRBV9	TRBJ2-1	CASSVADGQYNEQFF